One and the same sample provided the 31 T cell receptor beta chains below, sequenced in a study of T cells in narcolepsy. Clones were read by immunoSEQ multiplex PCR, and TCRdb kept only the in-frame ones, dropping some. The data contain tens of thousands of clones, approximately 90% of them seen just once; the ten biggest clones take up roughly 1.2%. The source material was CD45RA- memory CD4+ T cells from PBMCs. These receptors originate from a human donor with narcolepsy.

This rearrangement joins TRBV7-9 to TRBJ1-2; D ambiguous. Trimming cost V 5 bases and J 3 bases, with 10 bases left between them. Germline CDR1 reads SEHNR; CDR2 reads FQNEAQ (reference sequence). CDR3 length: 13 amino acids. CDR3 region: CASSPGGDYGYTF. The CDR3 DNA sequence: TGTGCCAGCAGCCCCGGCGGGGACTATGGCTACACCTTC. Combining the CDR3 with reference TRBV7-9 and TRBJ1-2 gives the whole variable domain DTGVSQNPRHKITKRGQNVTFRCDPISEHNRLYWYRQTLGQGPEFLTYFQNEAQLEKSRLLSDRFSAERPKGSFSTLEIQRTEQGDSAMYLCASSPGGDYGYTFGSGTRLTVV.

V and J are TRBV5-6 and TRBJ1-2; D is uncertain. The CDR3 covers 16 residues. Germline CDR1 reads SGHDT; CDR2 reads YYEEEE. The V gene lost 0 bases and the J gene lost 2 bases, with 14 bases spanning the gap. The CDR3, as DNA: TGTGCCAGCAGCTTGGGCGGCGGCCAGCGAAACTATGGCTACACCTTC. Amino acid sequence: CASSLGGGQRNYGYTF. Combining the CDR3 with reference TRBV5-6 and TRBJ1-2 gives the whole variable domain DAGVTQSPTHLIKTRGQQVTLRCSPKSGHDTVSWYQQALGQGPQFIFQYYEEEERQRGNFPDRFSGHQFPNYSSELNVNALLLGDSALYLCASSLGGGQRNYGYTFGSGTRLTVV.

This chain links TRBV19 with TRBJ1-1; D unclear. This CDR3 has 15 amino acids. V dropped 5 bases and J dropped 0 bases, with 13 bases sitting between them. In germline, CDR1 is LNHDA, CDR2 SQIVND (reference sequence). The DNA of the CDR3 is TGTGCCAGTAGTGTAGGAAACAGAATGAACACTGAAGCTTTCTTT. This gives the protein CASSVGNRMNTEAFF.

This chain links TRBV6-1 with TRBJ2-6; D might be TRBD2 (5 bases). Trimming took 11 bases from V and 2 from J, leaving 10 bases between them. The CDR3 has 13 amino acids. Germline V CDR1 and CDR2: MNHNS, SASEGT. DNA for the CDR3: TGTGCCTCGCGAGCGGCTGGGGCCAACGTCCTGACTTTC. This codes for CASRAAGANVLTF.

V is TRBV9 and J is TRBJ2-5, with 7 nucleotides matching TRBD1. The better agreement between TRBJ2-7 and the DNA end casts doubt on the J call. The CDR3 spans 14 residues. Germline loops: CDR1 SGDLS, CDR2 YYNGEE. The DNA for the CDR3 is TGTGCCAGCAGCGTAAGGGACAGCTCCTACGAGCAGTACTTC. It is translated as CASSVRDSSYEQYF.

The rearrangement links TRBV7-6 to TRBJ2-3; D is possibly TRBD2 (6 bases). Germline V gene data show CDR1 as SGHVS and CDR2 as FNYEAQ. The V and J ends lost 0 bases and 2 bases respectively, with 12 bases between them. CDR3 length equals 16 residues. The CDR3 sequence: CASSLAAGGFTDTQYF. The CDR3 DNA reads TGTGCCAGCAGCTTAGCTGCCGGGGGATTCACAGATACGCAGTATTTT.

This clone was picked up one time. CDR3 sequence: CASSLAGVSNTGELFF. The CDR3 DNA reads as TGCGCCAGCAGCTTGGCAGGGGTCTCGAACACCGGGGAGCTGTTTTTT. The chain links TRBV5-1 to TRBJ2-2; D possibly corresponds to TRBD1 (6 bases). CDR3 length: 16 residues. Looked up from germline, CDR1 is SGHRS and CDR2 is YFSETQ. V lost 0 bases and J 0 bases, leaving 9 bases between the germline ends.

The rearrangement uses TRBV7-3 and TRBJ2-1; TRBD2 matches 10 bases. The J segment lost 12 bases and the V segment lost 4 bases, leaving 15 bases of the junction unmatched. From germline, CDR1 is SGHTA and CDR2 FQGTGA. The CDR3 covers 16 residues. The CDR3 nucleotides read TGTGCCAGCAGCTCCTCCCGCCTAGCGGGAGCGGGTGGGCAGTTCTTC. Its protein is CASSSSRLAGAGGQFF.

The V gene is TRBV29-1, the J gene TRBJ1-4, with D possibly being TRBD1 (6 bases). V lost 4 bases and J lost 4, with 13 bases in between. This CDR3 region has 14 residues. Germline lookup yields CDR1 SQVTM and CDR2 ANQGSEA. The CDR3 loop reads CSVAQGLSNEKLFF. The CDR3 DNA sequence: TGCAGCGTTGCACAGGGCTTGAGTAATGAAAAACTGTTTTTT. Filled out from reference TRBV29-1 and TRBJ1-4, the complete variable domain reads SAVISQKPSRDICQRGTSLTIQCQVDSQVTMMFWYRQQPGQSLTLIATANQGSEATYESGFVIDKFPISRPNLTFSTLTVSNMSPEDSSIYLCSVAQGLSNEKLFFGSGTQLSVL.

A few counts support this clone. The rearrangement links TRBV4-2 to TRBJ1-5, with 7 bases aligning to TRBD1. This CDR3 is built from 15 residues. The trim removed 0 bases at V and 3 bases at J, leaving 2 bases unmatched. CDR1 LGHNA and CDR2 YNFKEQ come from the germline V gene. The CDR3 DNA sequence: TGTGCCAGCAGCCAAGATGGACAGGACAATCAGCCCCAGCATTTT. It yields the protein CASSQDGQDNQPQHF.

The chain joins TRBV5-6 to TRBJ1-2; D unresolved. The CDR3 length is 13 residues. Trimming left V 3 bases short and J 0 bases short, with 6 bases between. Germline CDR1 reads SGHDT; CDR2 reads YYEEEE. CDR3 DNA: TGTGCCAGCAGCTCAACAACTAACTATGGCTACACCTTC. Encoded protein: CASSSTTNYGYTF.

V gene TRBV11-2 combines with J gene TRBJ1-6; TRBD1 might be the D (6 bases). Trimming stripped 8 bases from V and 10 bases from J, with 15 bases between. The CDR3 is made up of 13 amino acids. CDR1 is SGHAT, CDR2 FQNNGV, per germline. CDR3 region: CASSPGANSPLHF. The CDR3 DNA is TGTGCCAGCTCGCCGGGGGCGAACTCACCCCTCCACTTT.

V usage is TRBV29-1 and J usage is TRBJ2-2; tentatively, D is TRBD2 (6 bases). Trimming took off 4 bases at V and 4 bases at J, with 10 bases between the two ends. Germline V gene lookup returns CDR1 SQVTM and CDR2 ANQGSEA. This CDR3 comprises 13 residues. Here the CDR3 reads CSVVEGGTGELFF. Written as DNA, the CDR3 is TGCAGCGTTGTGGAGGGTGGCACCGGGGAGCTGTTTTTT.

The V call is TRBV2, the J call TRBJ2-6; possible D gene TRBD1, 6 bases. The CDR3 has 16 residues. V was shortened by 4 bases and J by 4 bases, with 14 bases between the two germline ends. Germline CDR1 reads SNHLY; CDR2 reads FYNNEI. The CDR3 here is CASSGLQGRGANVLTF. The CDR3 region has the DNA TGTGCCAGCAGTGGATTACAGGGAAGAGGGGCCAACGTCCTGACTTTC.

V usage is TRBV2 and J usage is TRBJ1-4; TRBD1 matches at 9 bases. From germline, CDR1 is SNHLY and CDR2 FYNNEI. The J segment lost 4 bases and the V segment lost 2 bases, leaving 2 bases of the junction unmatched. CDR3 length: 15 amino acids. The CDR3 DNA follows: TGTGCCAGCAGTGAAACAGGGGGCTTTAATGAAAAACTGTTTTTT. Encoded protein: CASSETGGFNEKLFF. Full variable domain (outside the CDR3, taken from reference TRBV2 and TRBJ1-4): EPEVTQTPSHQVTQMGQEVILRCVPISNHLYFYWYRQILGQKVEFLVSFYNNEISEKSEIFDDQFSVERPDGSNFTLKIRSTKLEDSAMYFCASSETGGFNEKLFFGSGTQLSVL.

This chain connects TRBV4-1 to TRBJ1-6; 9 positions match TRBD1. The CDR3 is 16 amino acids. The germline V gene has CDR1 MGHRA and CDR2 YSYEKL. The J segment lost 10 bases and the V segment lost 1 base, leaving 8 bases of the junction unmatched. The CDR3 bases are TGCGCCAGCAGCCAAGTCCCGGGACAGGGACACTCACCCCTCCACTTT. This gives the protein CASSQVPGQGHSPLHF.

J is TRBJ2-5 and V is TRBV18; D gene unclear. V was clipped by 6 bases and J by 5 bases, with 13 bases between them. Germline V gene data show CDR1 as KGHSH and CDR2 as LQKENI. The CDR3 extends over 13 amino acids. The CDR3 DNA reads TGTGCCAGCTCTAATAACCCTAGGGAGACCCAGTACTTC. Translation: CASSNNPRETQYF.

J is TRBJ2-7 and V is TRBV10-2; TRBD1 aligns across 11 bases. V was clipped by 7 bases and J by 0 bases; unmatched bases: 8. The CDR3 contains 16 residues. Germline CDR1 reads WSHSY; CDR2 reads SAAADI. The CDR3 coding sequence is TGCGCCAGCACCCAACCGGGACAGGGGGACTCCTACGAGCAGTACTTC. Its translation: CASTQPGQGDSYEQYF.

V is TRBV30 and J is TRBJ2-3, with 8 bases that match TRBD2. Germline loops: CDR1 GTSNPN, CDR2 SVGIG (reference sequence). V was pared by 5 bases and J by 6 bases, with 10 bases of the junction left unmatched. The CDR3 consists of 14 residues. DNA of the CDR3: TGTGCCTGGGCTACTAGCGGCCCCCTCGATACGCAGTATTTT. Translated, it gives CAWATSGPLDTQYF.

This sequence joins TRBV10-3 and TRBJ1-3, with D unclear. The CDR3 is 16 residues long. Germline V lookup: CDR1 ENHRY, CDR2 SYGVKD. The V gene lost 3 bases and the J gene lost 0 bases, with 12 bases spanning the gap. The CDR3 region has the DNA TGTGCCATCAGTGACCCTAGACCGGTCTCTGGAAACACCATATATTTT. This translates into CAISDPRPVSGNTIYF.

J is TRBJ2-7 and V is TRBV11-2; 14 positions match TRBD2. CDR1 and CDR2 from the germline V gene are SGHAT and FQNNGV. CDR3 length: 15 amino acids. The V segment lost 5 bases and the J segment 9 bases; nucleotides outside the gene matches: 9. CDR3 DNA: TGTGCCAGCAGCCAAGGACTAGCGGGAGGCCTACGGCAGTACTTC. Translation gives CASSQGLAGGLRQYF.

V and J are TRBV5-1 and TRBJ2-1; 14 nucleotides line up with TRBD2. The CDR3 sequence is 17 residues long. The trim removed 4 bases at V and 2 bases at J, leaving 5 bases unmatched. The germline gives CDR1 SGHRS, CDR2 YFSETQ. In DNA form, the CDR3 reads TGCGCCAGCAGCGGGACTAGCGGGAGACTAACCTACAATGAGCAGTTCTTC. Its translation is CASSGTSGRLTYNEQFF.

As to this clone: The junction differs from germline at one of its ends, possibly a read error. V gene TRBV30 combines with J gene TRBJ1-4; D remains unclear. The CDR3 spans 11 residues. The germline gives CDR1 GTSNPN, CDR2 SVGIG (reference sequence). DNA for the CDR3: TGTGCCTGGAAGGAGAGGGAAAGACTGTTTTTT. Residues: CAWKERERLFF.

V gene TRBV15 combines with J gene TRBJ1-1; D gene uncertain. V was trimmed by 2 bases and J by 9 bases, leaving 13 bases between them. CDR1 and CDR2 from the germline V gene are LNHNV and YYDKDF (reference sequence). The CDR3 is 13 residues long. CDR3 sequence (DNA): TGTGCCACCAGCAGATATAGCGAATTCCAAGCTTTCTTT. It translates to CATSRYSEFQAFF.

V is TRBV21-1 and J is TRBJ2-2; the table's D call, TRBD1, has no DNA check behind it. TRBV21-1 is a recognized pseudogene. The CDR3 length is 17 residues. The CDR3 loop reads CASSAYRGRPNTGELFF. CDR3 bases: TGTGCCAGCAGCGCCTACAGGGGGAGGCCAAACACCGGGGAGCTGTTTTTT.

The CDR3 loop is CASSLARLFYEQYF. The CDR3 DNA sequence: TGTGCCAGCAGCTTAGCTAGGTTATTCTACGAGCAGTACTTC. The chain joins TRBV7-8 to TRBJ2-7, with D hard to call. Germline values: CDR1 SGHVS, CDR2 FQNEAQ. This CDR3 comprises 14 residues. The V and J ends lost 0 bases and 3 bases respectively, with 9 bases between them.

The chain is built from TRBV5-1 and TRBJ2-3; a weak D match, TRBD1 (6 bases). CDR3 length: 15 residues. Trimming removed 4 bases at V and 2 bases at J, with 14 bases between. Germline V gene data show CDR1 as SGHRS and CDR2 as YFSETQ. The CDR3 DNA reads TGCGCCAGCAGCATGGCGGACAGCACCACAGATACGCAGTATTTT. Protein product: CASSMADSTTDTQYF.

V and J are TRBV27 and TRBJ2-1; D might be TRBD1 (6 bases). Looked up from germline, CDR1 is MNHEY and CDR2 is SMNVEV (reference sequence). This CDR3 is built from 14 residues. V shed 5 bases and J shed 11 bases, with 19 bases lying between them. The CDR3 reads CASSLTPWDTKQFF. The CDR3 DNA reads as TGTGCCAGCAGTCTAACCCCGTGGGACACAAAGCAGTTCTTC.

The chain recombines TRBV11-2 with TRBJ2-7, with 7 bases identical to TRBD2. Trimming took 4 bases from V and 1 from J; bases not matched to a gene: 7. CDR3 length: 15 residues. Germline V gives CDR1 SGHAT, CDR2 FQNNGV. As DNA, the CDR3 is TGTGCCAGCAGCTCATCCGGGACTACGTCCTACGAGCAGTACTTC. Its protein is CASSSSGTTSYEQYF. Full variable domain (remainder filled in from reference TRBV11-2 and TRBJ2-7): EAGVAQSPRYKIIEKRQSVAFWCNPISGHATLYWYQQILGQGPKLLIQFQNNGVVDDSQLPKDRFSAERLKGVDSTLKIQPAKLEDSAVYLCASSSSGTTSYEQYFGPGTRLTVT.

The CDR3 region has the DNA TGTGCCAGCAGTTACTCGGGACTAGCGGGGCGATATGAGCAGTTCTTC. Amino acid sequence: CASSYSGLAGRYEQFF. The J gene is TRBJ2-1, the V gene TRBV6-5; 13 bases line up with TRBD2. Per germline, CDR1 MNHEY and CDR2 SVGAGI. The length of the CDR3 is 16 residues. V trimming: 0 bases; J trimming: 8 bases; junction bases outside the gene matches: 4.

The chain couples TRBV5-1 to TRBJ2-7, with D unclear. The V end was cut by 4 bases, the J end by 1 base, with 15 bases between. The CDR3 extends over 15 amino acids. Germline V gene data show CDR1 as SGHRS and CDR2 as YFSETQ. DNA of the CDR3: TGCGCCAGCAGCGTTAGACTCGCTGTGTCCTACGAGCAGTACTTC. Its translation: CASSVRLAVSYEQYF.